This T cell receptor (beta chain) comes out of a study of blood T cell repertoires in COVID-19 (dated by TCRdb to about 2020). For the study in its entirety: The collaborator samples originated in the United States, Italy and Spain and spanned the acute and convalescent phases of COVID-19. Where available, HLA class I and class II types were obtained from metadata supplied by the sample provider rather than from assay-based typing. A freely available public database, intended as a resource for researchers studying the immune response to SARS-CoV-2, is where the repertoires were released. A de-identified subject ID, COVID-19 status, age in years and sex were almost always included in the sample metadata. The dataset comprised deeply sampled blood TCRbeta repertoires from subjects exposed to, actively infected with, or recovered from COVID-19. The prospective study material was composed of cDNA or gDNA derived from T cells, B-cell-depleted T cells, or PBMCs. Samples were obtained from the ongoing ImmuneRACE study (first 160 participants) and from some 1,200 subjects provided by 6 global collaborators.

Counted from cysteine to phenylalanine, this CDR3 has 16 amino acids. CDR3 DNA is the only sequence kept; it has 48 bases, read in frame from the first base. Via the germline V gene, CDR1 is SGHRS and CDR2 YFSETQ. For this chain, trimming is 0 bases at the V end and 4 bases at the J end, and the number of junction bases without a gene match is 5. Whole blood was collected in K2EDTA tubes by collaborating institutions according to the institutions' own protocols. For TCRbeta analysis, collaborators shipped samples in one of three forms: frozen whole blood, isolated PBMCs, or DNA extracted from either of those sample types. The immunoSEQ Assay, a bias-controlled multiplex PCR, was used to amplify TCRbeta CDR3 regions from genomic DNA. On the authors' methods: Nucleated cell counts per sample were estimated from amplification of reference gene primers within the assay. Sequence reads were collapsed and filtered to measure the absolute abundance of every unique TCRbeta CDR3 rearrangement. For each sample, productive Simpson clonality was calculated by taking the square root of Simpson's diversity index across productive rearrangements. TCRdb stores this immuneACCESS table with in-frame sequences only. Part of the clones is absent; in the studies checked, under half of the shortfall reflects unresolved V genes, and no reason is known for the rest. V, J and clone size derive from that table, while D and trimming were established from the DNA sequence. For this sample the table gives under 250,000 clones, of which 75% to 85% were detected only once. Over 10% of the sample is in the top ten clones.

This clone was counted once. Its target antigen remains unknown. Base-call qualities are not available, and no considerably larger clone is one nucleotide away. Broad study findings and their caveats: How much clinical and demographic metadata was included differed by source and by participant, and the metadata was provided uncurated.

Recombination linked TRBV5-1 to TRBJ2-1; 9 bases in the middle match TRBD2. The sequence derives from a human donor in a cohort sampled during active COVID-19. Sequenced sample: peripheral blood. The encoded CDR3 is CASSLVRTSEYNEQFF. Here is the DNA: TGCGCCAGCAGCTTGGTCCGGACTAGCGAATACAATGAGCAGTTCTTC.